This T cell receptor beta chain is from a study of PD-1 blockade in classical Hodgkin lymphoma. Findings and caveats of the study: Diminished baseline TCR diversity has been reported in newly diagnosed patients relative to healthy donors.

As regards this clone: Its target is not known.

Specified time point: cycle 4 day 1 (C4D1), after around six weeks of nivolumab. Each patient relapsed following autologous stem cell transplantation, and prior brentuximab vedotin exposure differed. Purification of CD4+ T cells from thawed PBMCs was performed via magnetic negative selection. The V and J ends lost 6 bases and 10 bases respectively, with 19 bases between them. Germline CDR1 and CDR2: LGHNA and YSLEER. CDR3 length equals 14 residues. Sequencing was performed with immunoSEQ multiplex PCR; in TCRdb, only in-frame clones are kept and a portion is missing. The repertoire holds some 17,000 clones, with roughly four fifths as singletons.

The material sequenced was CD4+ T cells from blood, taken before the fourth cycle of nivolumab. The TCR was taken from a human donor with classical Hodgkin lymphoma. The J gene is TRBJ2-1, the V gene TRBV4-3; perhaps TRBD1 as D (6 bases). The CDR3 region is CASRLGPLQGEQFF. The DNA of the CDR3 is TGCGCCAGCAGATTGGGACCTCTCCAGGGGGAGCAGTTCTTC.